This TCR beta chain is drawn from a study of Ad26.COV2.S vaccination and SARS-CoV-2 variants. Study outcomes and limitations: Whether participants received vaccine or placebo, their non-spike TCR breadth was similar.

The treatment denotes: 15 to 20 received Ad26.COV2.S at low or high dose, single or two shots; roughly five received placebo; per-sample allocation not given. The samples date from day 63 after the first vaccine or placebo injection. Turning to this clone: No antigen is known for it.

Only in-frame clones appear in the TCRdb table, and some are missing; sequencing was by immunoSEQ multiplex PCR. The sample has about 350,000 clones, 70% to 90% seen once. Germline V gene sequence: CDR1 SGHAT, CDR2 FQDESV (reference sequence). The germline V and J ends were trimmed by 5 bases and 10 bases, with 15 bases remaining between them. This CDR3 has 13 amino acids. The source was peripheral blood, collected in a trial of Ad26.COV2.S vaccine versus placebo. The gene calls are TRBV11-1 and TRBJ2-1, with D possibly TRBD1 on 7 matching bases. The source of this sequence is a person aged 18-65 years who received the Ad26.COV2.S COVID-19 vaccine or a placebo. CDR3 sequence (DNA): TGTGCCAGCAGCACCCAGGGGGGCACCGAGCAGTTCTTC. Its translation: CASSTQGGTEQFF.